This T cell receptor beta chain was profiled in a study of blood T cell repertoires in COVID-19. Profiled with immunoSEQ multiplex PCR; TCRdb holds only in-frame clones, not every one. The table includes 150,000 to 200,000 clones, 88% detected once. Unmatched junction bases numbered 4, after V lost 7 bases and J lost 4 bases. The CDR3 is 13 amino acids. Germline V gene lookup returns CDR1 SQVTM and CDR2 ANQGSEA. The specimen sequenced was PBMCs or T cells enriched from blood (not recorded which). This sequence was found in a woman aged 45-60 years who had recovered from COVID-19. This chain connects TRBV29-1 to TRBJ2-2; 9 bases are a match to TRBD1. This chain's CDR3 is CSAGTGSTGELFF. Here the CDR3 DNA reads TGCAGCGCTGGGACAGGGAGCACCGGGGAGCTGTTTTTT.